In this sample, the clone carrying this T cell receptor beta chain turned up once. Its antigen is not identified. Healthy donors had no documented immune events, such as infections, while sampled. The data are from a study of identifying expanded T cells in peripheral blood. Study results and caveats: Clone count variance between roughly 2-week samples rose with total template count.

Germline values: CDR1 SGDLS, CDR2 YYNGEE. Trimming took 4 bases from V and 2 from J, leaving 13 bases between them. The CDR3 totals 15 residues. Method: immunoSEQ multiplex PCR; TCRdb's copy keeps in-frame clones and lacks some. The data contain 75,000 to 100,000 clones, about 91% of them seen just once; the ten biggest clones take up around 2.7%. The source material was blood. The sequence was collected from a person between 18 and 75 years old in good health. The gene calls are TRBV9 and TRBJ2-1; tentative D call: TRBD2 (5 bases). In DNA, the CDR3 is TGTGCCAGCAGCCAAAGCGGAATCGCCTACAATGAGCAGTTCTTC. Its protein is CASSQSGIAYNEQFF.